Below are 9 T cell receptor beta chains sequenced from a single sample in a study of shared clonotypes between healthy human individuals. TCRdb keeps only in-frame clones here, not all; method: immunoSEQ multiplex PCR. Of more than 2,000,000 clones in the sample, approximately 93% were seen once. Material: naive CD4+ T cells from PBMCs. Stated subset: CD45RA+ positively selected. The origin of the receptors is a man between 18 and 35 years old in good health. Some clones in this sample may be carry-over from other donors' samples.

The rearrangement joins TRBV29-1 to TRBJ2-5; TRBD1 might be the D (6 bases). Trimming pared 8 bases from V and 5 bases from J, leaving 18 bases between. Germline CDR1 SQVTM, CDR2 ANQGSEA. The length of the CDR3 is 13 residues. The CDR3 nucleotides are TGCAGCCACGGCCCAACAGGGTTGGAGACCCAGTACTTC. This encodes CSHGPTGLETQYF.

This clone showed up just once. The V gene is TRBV5-8, the J gene TRBJ2-2, with a possible D match to TRBD1 (5 bases). The CDR3 has 15 amino acids. The V and J ends lost 0 bases and 6 bases respectively, with 12 bases between them. Germline assignment: CDR1 SGHTS and CDR2 YDEGEE. The chain's CDR3 is CASSLARRGPGELFF. The CDR3 region has the DNA TGTGCCAGCAGCTTGGCCAGAAGGGGCCCCGGGGAGCTGTTTTTT.

The CDR3 DNA reads as TGTGCCAGCAGCTTACGCCGGATAAATGAAAAACTGTTTTTT. Amino acid sequence: CASSLRRINEKLFF. The rearrangement links TRBV11-2 to TRBJ1-4; no reliable D call. In germline, CDR1 is SGHAT, CDR2 FQNNGV. This CDR3 has 14 amino acids. V was pared by 2 bases and J by 5 bases, with 9 bases between.

The V and J genes are TRBV7-9 and TRBJ1-2; 9 bases line up with TRBD1. CDR1 SEHNR and CDR2 FQNEAQ come from the germline V gene (reference sequence). The CDR3 consists of 13 residues. V was clipped by 5 bases and J by 12 bases; unmatched bases: 10. The CDR3 reads CASSQLPGQGHTF. CDR3 sequence (DNA): TGTGCCAGCAGCCAACTCCCGGGACAGGGACACACCTTC. The full variable domain, its missing parts supplied by reference TRBV7-9 and TRBJ1-2, is DTGVSQNPRHKITKRGQNVTFRCDPISEHNRLYWYRQTLGQGPEFLTYFQNEAQLEKSRLLSDRFSAERPKGSFSTLEIQRTEQGDSAMYLCASSQLPGQGHTFGSGTRLTVV.

The chain couples TRBV7-3 to TRBJ1-2; 11 nucleotides line up with TRBD1. V was pared by 5 bases and J by 7 bases, with 6 bases of the junction left unmatched. Germline CDR1 SGHTA, CDR2 FQGTGA. The CDR3 runs 14 residues. CDR3 amino acids: CASSAGQGAGGYTF. The CDR3 nucleotides read TGTGCCAGCAGCGCCGGACAGGGGGCAGGTGGCTACACCTTC.

This clone was seen a single time. The gene calls are TRBV6-1 and TRBJ1-4; D is ambiguous. CDR3 length: 13 residues. V was clipped by 10 bases and J by 6 bases, with 15 bases between them. CDR1 is MNHNS, CDR2 SASEGT, per germline. The CDR3 sequence: CATTRRQYEKLFF. CDR3 coding DNA: TGTGCCACGACACGGCGTCAATATGAAAAACTGTTTTTT.

CDR3 protein: CASKSHPELNEQFF. The CDR3 bases are TGTGCCAGCAAGTCCCACCCCGAGCTCAATGAGCAGTTCTTC. The gene calls are TRBV6-1 and TRBJ2-1; no clear D. Germline values: CDR1 MNHNS, CDR2 SASEGT. V was cut by 7 bases and J by 6 bases, with 16 bases left in between. The CDR3 is 14 residues long.

The rearrangement uses TRBV11-2 and TRBJ2-3; D perhaps matches TRBD1 (6 bases). CDR1 and CDR2 from the germline V gene are SGHAT and FQNNGV. The CDR3 has 14 residues. V dropped 5 bases and J dropped 4 bases, with 13 bases sitting between them. The DNA of the CDR3 is TGTGCCAGCAGCCAATTACAGGGATCAGATACGCAGTATTTT. Its protein product is CASSQLQGSDTQYF.

The V gene is TRBV19, the J gene TRBJ1-5, with 10 positions matching TRBD1. The CDR3 contains 16 residues. The V gene end was trimmed by 4 bases and the J gene end by 6 bases; junction bases not matched to a gene: 9. Germline loops: CDR1 LNHDA, CDR2 SQIVND (reference sequence). This chain's CDR3 is CASSNHRDRGGQPQHF. The CDR3 DNA follows: TGTGCCAGTAGTAACCACCGGGACAGGGGTGGTCAGCCCCAGCATTTT.